One sample yielded the 13 T cell receptor beta chains listed below, sequenced in a study of early T cells in non-severe SARS-CoV-2 infection. A single record per CDR3 protein comes from TCRdb applying MiXCR to the 5' RACE reads. The sample has over 70,000 distinct CDR3 sequences, about an eighth seen once. Sequencing input: whole blood. The origin of the receptors is an adult who was a healthcare worker with PCR-confirmed SARS-CoV-2 infection or an uninfected control (not recorded which).

This clonotype showed up many times. The chain is built from TRBV19 and TRBJ2-1; D might be TRBD2 (6 bases). CDR1 is LNHDA and CDR2 is SQIVND in the germline V gene (reference sequence). Trimming took 3 bases from V and 0 from J, leaving 18 bases between them. The CDR3 extends over 18 amino acids. The CDR3 sequence is CASSMDGIAETSYNEQFF. In nucleotides, the CDR3 is TGTGCCAGTAGTATGGATGGGATAGCGGAAACCTCCTACAATGAGCAGTTCTTC.

The chain carries TRBV9 and TRBJ2-1; D remains unclear. Trimming removed 0 bases at V and 0 bases at J, with 10 bases between. The CDR3 runs 16 residues. Per the germline V gene, CDR1 is SGDLS and CDR2 is YYNGEE. As DNA, the CDR3 is TGTGCCAGCAGCGTAGTCGACCTATACTCCTACAATGAGCAGTTCTTC. Translation: CASSVVDLYSYNEQFF.

The rearrangement uses TRBV7-9 and TRBJ2-3, with D unresolved. Trimming removed 5 bases at V and 6 bases at J, with 12 bases between. Germline CDR1 SEHNR, CDR2 FQNEAQ (reference sequence). The CDR3 totals 13 residues. The CDR3 DNA is TGTGCCAGCAGCAACTCTGAGGCGGATACGCAGTATTTT. This translates into CASSNSEADTQYF. The full variable domain, rest sourced from reference TRBV7-9 and TRBJ2-3, is DTGVSQNPRHKITKRGQNVTFRCDPISEHNRLYWYRQTLGQGPEFLTYFQNEAQLEKSRLLSDRFSAERPKGSFSTLEIQRTEQGDSAMYLCASSNSEADTQYFGPGTRLTVL.

The chain is built from TRBV6-6 and TRBJ2-7; 10 bases line up with TRBD2. Germline assignment: CDR1 MNHNY and CDR2 SVGAGI (reference sequence). V dropped 7 bases and J dropped 0; count of bases not matched to a gene: 3. This CDR3 region has 14 residues. CDR3 residues: CASKIAGGSYEQYF. The CDR3 nucleotides are TGTGCCAGCAAAATAGCGGGAGGCTCCTACGAGCAGTACTTC.

This clonotype was seen only a few times. V is TRBV7-9 and J is TRBJ2-2, with D unclear. The CDR3 totals 17 residues. Germline values: CDR1 SEHNR, CDR2 FQNEAQ (reference sequence). V shed 5 bases and J shed 2 bases, with 18 bases lying between them. The CDR3 DNA reads TGTGCCAGCAGCCAGACCCTGAGGCAGTCAAACACCGGGGAGCTGTTTTTT. Amino acids: CASSQTLRQSNTGELFF.

This rearrangement joins TRBV6-5 to TRBJ2-3, with 10 bases that match TRBD2. Per germline, CDR1 MNHEY and CDR2 SVGAGI. With 10 bases clipped from V and 3 bases from J, the junction kept 4 bases outside the gene matches. The CDR3 is made up of 13 amino acids. The CDR3 loop reads CATRAGGTDTQYF. The CDR3 nucleotides read TGTGCCACCCGAGCGGGAGGGACAGATACGCAGTATTTT.

The chain couples TRBV29-1 to TRBJ2-1, with 10 bases fitting TRBD2. After removal of 6 bases from V and 7 bases from J, the junction contained 9 bases not matched to a gene. From germline, CDR1 is SQVTM and CDR2 ANQGSEA. The CDR3 runs to 14 residues. The chain's CDR3 is CSVSAGGLENEQFF. DNA of the CDR3: TGCAGCGTCTCAGCGGGAGGGTTAGAGAATGAGCAGTTCTTC.

This clonotype was detected a few times. Likely a read error: the CDR3 ends without its conserved phenylalanine or tryptophan. The chain recombines TRBV6-2 or TRBV6-3 with TRBJ2-3, with TRBD2 matching over 7 bases. This CDR3 comprises 14 residues. Trimming took 4 bases from V and 3 from J; bases not matched to a gene: 4. The germline gives CDR1 MNHEY, CDR2 SVGEGT. CDR3 amino acids: CASSWDGRTDTQYP. In DNA form, the CDR3 reads TGTGCCAGCAGTTGGGACGGGAGGACAGATACGCAGTATCCC.

The chain links TRBV14 to TRBJ1-4; TRBD1 is a possible D gene (6 bases). V was clipped by 2 bases and J by 0 bases, with 10 bases between them. There are 16 residues in the CDR3. The V gene's germline CDR1 is SGHDN and CDR2 FVKESK. CDR3 in DNA: TGTGCCAGCAGCCAACCCACAGGGTCAACTAATGAAAAACTGTTTTTT. It codes for CASSQPTGSTNEKLFF.

This clonotype was picked up many times. The chain has TRBV7-9 and TRBJ2-7, with no clear D. The CDR3 totals 12 residues. CDR1 SEHNR and CDR2 FQNEAQ come from the germline V gene (reference sequence). V dropped 1 base and J dropped 11 bases, with 12 bases sitting between them. The CDR3 region is CASSLDPDREYF. The CDR3 DNA reads TGTGCCAGCAGCTTAGACCCAGACCGCGAGTACTTC.

This clonotype was seen many times. The CDR3 loop reads CASSPGGNQETQYF. The DNA of the CDR3 is TGTGCCAGCAGTCCTGGGGGGAACCAAGAGACCCAGTACTTC. The genes are TRBV7-2 and TRBJ2-5; perhaps TRBD2 as D (6 bases). Germline values: CDR1 SGHTA, CDR2 FQGNSA. CDR3 length: 14 residues. Trimming stripped 6 bases from V and 0 bases from J, with 11 bases between.

This clonotype was counted at least ten times. J is TRBJ2-3 and V is TRBV20-1; tentative D call: TRBD2 (7 bases). Trimming took 5 bases from V and 6 from J, leaving 21 bases between them. The CDR3 is made up of 15 amino acids. Germline CDR1 reads DFQATT; CDR2 reads SNEGSKA (reference sequence). The chain's CDR3 is CSAESGKGGGDTQYF. The CDR3 DNA is TGCAGTGCTGAGAGCGGGAAGGGGGGCGGGGATACGCAGTATTTT.

This clonotype was detected a few times. This chain connects TRBV11-2 to TRBJ2-7; no clear D gene. Germline V lookup: CDR1 SGHAT, CDR2 FQNNGV. The CDR3 is made up of 12 amino acids. Trimming shortened V by 5 bases and J by 6 bases, and 11 bases separated the two germline ends. The chain's CDR3 is CASSLGTLEQYF. In nucleotides, the CDR3 is TGTGCCAGCAGCCTCGGCACTCTCGAGCAGTACTTC.